The 18 T cell receptor beta chains given below trace back to one sample, sequenced in a study of T cell changes during pregnancy in multiple sclerosis. Libraries were prepared by immunoSEQ multiplex PCR; TCRdb keeps only in-frame clonotypes and omits some of them. The table has around 34,000 clones, roughly 93% seen once; the top ten hold 0.39%. The sample here was CD4+ T cells from peripheral blood mononuclear cells, taken in the second trimester of pregnancy. Every receptor here comes from a female donor with multiple sclerosis, enrolled in a pregnancy study.

The chain couples TRBV19 to TRBJ2-5, with D perhaps TRBD2 (6 bases). This CDR3 region has 14 residues. V lost 5 bases and J lost 4, with 14 bases in between. Germline V CDR1 and CDR2: LNHDA, SQIVND (reference sequence). CDR3 residues: CASSPGRGRETQYF. The CDR3 DNA reads TGTGCCAGTAGTCCCGGGAGAGGAAGAGAGACCCAGTACTTC.

This rearrangement joins TRBV5-1 to TRBJ2-7, with D perhaps matching TRBD1 (6 bases). Germline V gives CDR1 SGHRS, CDR2 YFSETQ. CDR3 length: 13 amino acids. Trimming took off 1 base at V and 6 bases at J, with 11 bases between the two ends. CDR3 residues: CASSLISGVEQYF. The CDR3, as DNA: TGCGCCAGCAGCTTGATATCAGGGGTCGAGCAGTACTTC.

The chain links TRBV9 to TRBJ2-7; TRBD2 might be the D (7 bases). Germline lookup yields CDR1 SGDLS and CDR2 YYNGEE. Trimming left V 4 bases short and J 2 bases short, with 16 bases between. This CDR3 is built from 15 residues. The CDR3 DNA is TGTGCCAGCAGCCCCCGCGGGGGCATAGCCTACGAGCAGTACTTC. It specifies CASSPRGGIAYEQYF.

The chain has TRBV25-1 and TRBJ1-3, with 7 nucleotides matching TRBD1. Germline assignment: CDR1 MGHDK and CDR2 SYGVNS. The CDR3 is 14 residues long. Trimming at V came to 5 bases and at J to 2 bases, leaving 3 bases not matched to a gene. CDR3 protein: CASSLQGTGNTIYF. Written as DNA, the CDR3 is TGTGCCAGCAGTTTACAGGGGACTGGAAACACCATATATTTT.

This rearrangement joins TRBV5-1 to TRBJ2-7; 8 positions match TRBD1. The germline CDR1 and CDR2 sequences are SGHRS and YFSETQ. This CDR3 region has 15 residues. Trimming took 0 bases from V and 2 from J; bases not matched to a gene: 4. For the CDR3, the DNA is TGCGCCAGCAGCTTGGGGACAGGGAGAGCCTACGAGCAGTACTTC. Encoded protein: CASSLGTGRAYEQYF.

This clone was detected only once. V and J are TRBV29-1 and TRBJ2-2, with 10 bases that match TRBD2. Per germline, CDR1 SQVTM and CDR2 ANQGSEA. The junction had 7 bases not matched to a gene; V was cut back by 4 bases and J by 2 bases. The CDR3 runs 16 residues. CDR3 in DNA: TGCAGCGTTGTGTTAGCGGGAGGCCTAAACACCGGGGAGCTGTTTTTT. Protein sequence: CSVVLAGGLNTGELFF.

V and J are TRBV30 and TRBJ1-6, with 7 positions matching TRBD1. V lost 4 bases to trimming and J lost 11 bases; unmatched junction nucleotides: 11. The CDR3 is 14 amino acids. Germline CDR1 and CDR2: GTSNPN and SVGIG (reference sequence). CDR3 protein: CAWTAMGQFTPLHF. The CDR3 nucleotides are TGTGCCTGGACTGCGATGGGACAGTTTACACCCCTCCACTTT.

V and J are TRBV30 and TRBJ1-5; no reliable D call. The CDR3 is made up of 13 amino acids. Germline CDR1 GTSNPN, CDR2 SVGIG (reference sequence). The germline V and J ends were trimmed by 1 base and 7 bases, with 11 bases remaining between them. The CDR3 DNA follows: TGTGCCTGGAGTGAGGGAGGGCGCCAGCCCCAGCATTTT. Translated: CAWSEGGRQPQHF.

The chain combines TRBV19 with TRBJ1-4; D perhaps matches TRBD1 (5 bases). Trimming removed 6 bases from V and 4 bases from J, with 9 bases in between. The CDR3 has 13 residues. Germline CDR1 reads LNHDA; CDR2 reads SQIVND (reference sequence). CDR3 sequence: CASRFGGNEKLFF. In nucleotides, the CDR3 is TGTGCCAGTAGGTTCGGGGGTAATGAAAAACTGTTTTTT.

The chain combines TRBV9 with TRBJ2-5; D is perhaps TRBD2 (6 bases). The CDR3 is 13 amino acids. Germline CDR1 SGDLS, CDR2 YYNGEE. V gave up 1 base and J gave up 5 bases, with 9 bases separating them. CDR3 nucleotide sequence: TGTGCCAGCAGCGTAACTGGGAGGGAGACCCAGTACTTC. Its translation is CASSVTGRETQYF.

This clone was picked up one time. The chain couples TRBV7-9 to TRBJ2-7; 8 bases agree with TRBD1. The CDR3 loop spans 12 amino acids. The V and J ends lost 8 bases and 1 base, in that order; junction bases with no gene match: 1. Germline lookup yields CDR1 SEHNR and CDR2 FQNEAQ (reference sequence). CDR3 residues: CASQGASYEQYF. The CDR3 DNA sequence: TGTGCCAGCCAGGGGGCTTCCTACGAGCAGTACTTC.

The chain is built from TRBV10-3 and TRBJ1-5, with 7 bases aligning to TRBD1. Germline CDR1 and CDR2: ENHRY and SYGVKD. V lost 10 bases to trimming and J lost 5 bases; unmatched junction nucleotides: 5. The CDR3 has 12 residues. In DNA, the CDR3 is TGTGCCACCAGACAGGGAGATCAGCCCCAGCATTTT. Translated, it gives CATRQGDQPQHF.

The chain links TRBV6-4 to TRBJ2-2, with a weak D call TRBD1 (5 bases). V was trimmed by 2 bases and J by 10 bases, leaving 14 bases between them. This CDR3 has 14 residues. From germline, CDR1 is MRHNA and CDR2 SNTAGT. The DNA of the CDR3 is TGTGCCAGCAGTGACCAGGGTCTGACTTCGGAGCTGTTTTTT. Translation: CASSDQGLTSELFF.

This sequence joins TRBV5-1 and TRBJ1-1, with D perhaps TRBD1 (5 bases). The CDR3 spans 14 residues. V lost 1 base, J lost 4 bases, and 11 bases lay in between. Germline CDR1 and CDR2: SGHRS and YFSETQ. The CDR3 loop reads CASSLSQGTTEAFF. The DNA for the CDR3 is TGCGCCAGCAGCTTGTCCCAGGGTACCACTGAAGCTTTCTTT.

V usage is TRBV10-2 and J usage is TRBJ2-5, with 8 bases fitting TRBD2. V dropped 3 bases and J dropped 0; count of bases not matched to a gene: 6. This CDR3 region has 16 residues. CDR1 and CDR2 from the germline V gene are WSHSY and SAAADI. CDR3 nucleotide sequence: TGCGCCAGCAGTGAACGGGGGGGCAAGTACCAAGAGACCCAGTACTTC. This gives the protein CASSERGGKYQETQYF.

The chain's CDR3 is CASGLGRGPYNEQFF. The DNA for the CDR3 is TGTGCTAGTGGTTTGGGCAGGGGGCCCTACAATGAGCAGTTCTTC. J is TRBJ2-1 and V is TRBV12-5; 8 bases agree with TRBD1. Germline assignment: CDR1 LGHNT and CDR2 FRNRAP. The V segment lost 1 base and the J segment 2 bases; nucleotides outside the gene matches: 1. The CDR3 loop spans 15 amino acids.

The chain is built from TRBV5-4 and TRBJ2-1; TRBD1 might be the D (5 bases). CDR3 length: 17 residues. Trimming pared 0 bases from V and 1 base from J, leaving 14 bases between. The germline CDR1 and CDR2 sequences are SGHNT and YYREEE (reference sequence). The CDR3 region is CASSLGGASLSYNEQFF. In nucleotides, the CDR3 is TGTGCCAGCAGCTTGGGTGGGGCCAGCCTTTCCTACAATGAGCAGTTCTTC.

This chain joins TRBV30 and TRBJ1-2; TRBD1 aligns across 9 bases. The junction had 13 bases not matched to a gene; V was cut back by 0 bases and J by 8 bases. The CDR3 is 16 amino acids. Germline V gene lookup returns CDR1 GTSNPN and CDR2 SVGIG (reference sequence). The CDR3 DNA follows: TGTGCCTGGAGTGTACGGGCAGGACAGGGGTTCGGCGGCTACACCTTC. It encodes CAWSVRAGQGFGGYTF.